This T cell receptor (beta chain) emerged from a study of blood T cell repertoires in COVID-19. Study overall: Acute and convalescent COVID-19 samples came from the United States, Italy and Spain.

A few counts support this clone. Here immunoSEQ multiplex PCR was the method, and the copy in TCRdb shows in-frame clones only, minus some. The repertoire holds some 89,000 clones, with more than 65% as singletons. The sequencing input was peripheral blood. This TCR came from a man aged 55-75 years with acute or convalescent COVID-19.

CDR3 protein: CASIPRRAFF. Here the CDR3 DNA reads TGTGCCAGCATCCCCAGGCGAGCTTTCTTT. This rearrangement joins TRBV21-1 to TRBJ1-1; TRBD1, the table's D call, was not compared with the DNA. TRBV21-1 is a known pseudogene. The length of the CDR3 is 10 residues.